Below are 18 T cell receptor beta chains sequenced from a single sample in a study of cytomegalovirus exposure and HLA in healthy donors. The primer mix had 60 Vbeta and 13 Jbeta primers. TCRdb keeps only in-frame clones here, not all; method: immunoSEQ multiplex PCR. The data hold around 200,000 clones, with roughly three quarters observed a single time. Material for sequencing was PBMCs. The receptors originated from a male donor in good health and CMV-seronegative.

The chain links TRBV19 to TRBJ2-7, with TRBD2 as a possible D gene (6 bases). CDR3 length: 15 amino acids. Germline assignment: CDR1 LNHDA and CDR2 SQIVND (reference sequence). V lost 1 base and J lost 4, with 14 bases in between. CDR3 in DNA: TGTGCCAGTAGTATAGCTTTCGGGAGAATGTACGAGCAGTACTTC. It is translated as CASSIAFGRMYEQYF.

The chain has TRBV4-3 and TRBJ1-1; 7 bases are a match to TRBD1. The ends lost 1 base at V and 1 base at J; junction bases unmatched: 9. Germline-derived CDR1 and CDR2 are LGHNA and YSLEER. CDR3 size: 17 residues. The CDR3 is CASSQGATGSWNTEAFF. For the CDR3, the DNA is TGCGCCAGCAGCCAAGGGGCGACAGGGTCATGGAACACTGAAGCTTTCTTT.

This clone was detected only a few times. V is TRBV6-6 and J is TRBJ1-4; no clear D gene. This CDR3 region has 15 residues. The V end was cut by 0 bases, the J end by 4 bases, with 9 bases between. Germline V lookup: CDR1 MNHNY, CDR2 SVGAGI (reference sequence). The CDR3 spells CASSYSRSLNEKLFF. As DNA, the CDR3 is TGTGCCAGCAGTTACTCGAGGAGTCTTAATGAAAAACTGTTTTTT.

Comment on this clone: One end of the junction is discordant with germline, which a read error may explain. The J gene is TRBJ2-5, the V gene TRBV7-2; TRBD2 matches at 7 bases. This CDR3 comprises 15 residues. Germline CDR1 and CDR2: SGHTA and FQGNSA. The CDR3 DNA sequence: TGTGCCAGCAGCCCCTTTAGACTAGCTGTGGAGACCCAATACTTC. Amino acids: CASSPFRLAVETQYF. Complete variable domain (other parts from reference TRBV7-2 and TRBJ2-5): GAGVSQSPSNKVTEKGKDVELRCDPISGHTALYWYRQSLGQGLEFLIYFQGNSAPDKSGLPSDRFSAERTGGSVSTLTIQRTQQEDSAVYLCASSPFRLAVETQYFGPGTRLLVL.

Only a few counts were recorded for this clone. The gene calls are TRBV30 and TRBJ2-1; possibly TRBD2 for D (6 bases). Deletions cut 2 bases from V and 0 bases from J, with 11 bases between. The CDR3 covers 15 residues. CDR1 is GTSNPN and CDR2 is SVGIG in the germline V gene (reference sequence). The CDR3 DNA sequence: TGTGCCTGGAGTACCCTGGGGGGCTCCTACAATGAGCAGTTCTTC. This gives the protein CAWSTLGGSYNEQFF.

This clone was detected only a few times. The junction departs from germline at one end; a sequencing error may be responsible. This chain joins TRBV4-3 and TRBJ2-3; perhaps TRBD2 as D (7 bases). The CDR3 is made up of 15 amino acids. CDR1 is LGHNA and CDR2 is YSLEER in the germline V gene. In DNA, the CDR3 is TGCGCCAGCAGCAGCCAAGGGGGGGGCACCGATACGCAGTATTTT. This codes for CASSSQGGGTDTQYF.

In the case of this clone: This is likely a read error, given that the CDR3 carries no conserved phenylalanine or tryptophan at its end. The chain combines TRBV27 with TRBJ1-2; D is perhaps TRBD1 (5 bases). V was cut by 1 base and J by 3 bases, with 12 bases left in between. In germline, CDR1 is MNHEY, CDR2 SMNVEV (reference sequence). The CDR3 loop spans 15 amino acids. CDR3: CASSLLGGTDYGYTS. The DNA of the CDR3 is TGTGCCAGCAGTTTATTGGGGGGGACTGACTATGGCTACACCTCC.

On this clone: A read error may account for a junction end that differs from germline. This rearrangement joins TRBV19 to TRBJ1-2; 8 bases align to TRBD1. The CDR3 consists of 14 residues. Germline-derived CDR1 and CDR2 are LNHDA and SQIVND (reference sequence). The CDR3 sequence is CTSSKRQGLEGYTF. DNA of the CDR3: TGTACCAGTAGTAAACGACAGGGGCTGGAGGGCTACACCTTC. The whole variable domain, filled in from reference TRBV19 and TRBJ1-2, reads DGGITQSPKYLFRKEGQNVTLSCEQNLNHDAMYWYRQDPGQGLRLIYYSQIVNDFQKGDIAEGYSVSREKKESFPLTVTSAQKNPTAFYLCTSSKRQGLEGYTFGSGTRLTVV.

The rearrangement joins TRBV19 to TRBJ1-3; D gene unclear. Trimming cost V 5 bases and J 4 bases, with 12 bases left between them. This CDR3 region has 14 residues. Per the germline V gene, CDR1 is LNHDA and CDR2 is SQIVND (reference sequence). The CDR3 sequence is CASSSPLAGNTIYF. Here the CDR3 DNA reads TGTGCCAGTAGTTCACCGCTTGCGGGAAACACCATATATTTT.

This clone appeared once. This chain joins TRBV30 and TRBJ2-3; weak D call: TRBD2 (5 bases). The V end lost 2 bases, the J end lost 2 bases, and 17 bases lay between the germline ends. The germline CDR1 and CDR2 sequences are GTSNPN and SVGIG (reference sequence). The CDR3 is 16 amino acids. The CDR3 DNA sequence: TGTGCCTGGAGTCCGCCGGGATTTCAATACACAGATACGCAGTATTTT. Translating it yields CAWSPPGFQYTDTQYF.

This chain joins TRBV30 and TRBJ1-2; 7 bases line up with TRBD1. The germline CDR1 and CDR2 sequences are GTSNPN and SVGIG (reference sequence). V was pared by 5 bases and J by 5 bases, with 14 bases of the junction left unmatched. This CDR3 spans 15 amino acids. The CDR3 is CAWSPGTAGRYGYTF. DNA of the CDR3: TGTGCCTGGTCCCCCGGGACAGCAGGGCGGTATGGCTACACCTTC.

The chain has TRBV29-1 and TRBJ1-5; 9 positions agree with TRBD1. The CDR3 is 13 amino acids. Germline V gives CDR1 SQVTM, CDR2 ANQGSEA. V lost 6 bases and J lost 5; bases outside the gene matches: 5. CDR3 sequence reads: CSVGQGLDQPQHF. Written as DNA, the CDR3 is TGCAGCGTCGGACAGGGGCTGGATCAGCCCCAGCATTTT.

This chain's CDR3 is CASSFTSLKDEQFF. For the CDR3, the DNA is TGTGCCAGCAGTTTCACTAGTCTTAAGGATGAGCAGTTCTTC. The V call is TRBV28, the J call TRBJ2-1; D might be TRBD2 (5 bases). Deletions cut 3 bases from V and 8 bases from J, with 14 bases between. CDR3 length equals 14 residues. Germline lookup yields CDR1 MDHEN and CDR2 SYDVKM.

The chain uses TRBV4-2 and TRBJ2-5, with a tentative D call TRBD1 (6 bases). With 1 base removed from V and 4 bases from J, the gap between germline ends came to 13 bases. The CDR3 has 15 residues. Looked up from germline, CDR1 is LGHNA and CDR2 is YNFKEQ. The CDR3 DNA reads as TGTGCCAGCAGCCAAGTTAAGGGGGTAGGAGAGACCCAGTACTTC. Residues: CASSQVKGVGETQYF.

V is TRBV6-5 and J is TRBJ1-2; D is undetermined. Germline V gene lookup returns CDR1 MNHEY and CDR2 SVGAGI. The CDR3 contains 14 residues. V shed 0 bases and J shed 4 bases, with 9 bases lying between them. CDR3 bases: TGTGCCAGCAGTTACTCGATCACAGCCTATGGCTACACCTTC. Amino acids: CASSYSITAYGYTF.

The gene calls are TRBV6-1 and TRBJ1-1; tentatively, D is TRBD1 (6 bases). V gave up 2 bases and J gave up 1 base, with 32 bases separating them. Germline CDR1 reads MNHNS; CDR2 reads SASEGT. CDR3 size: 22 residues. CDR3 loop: CASSEFFVLGVVGQQTNTEAFF. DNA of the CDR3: TGTGCCAGCAGTGAATTTTTTGTCCTAGGTGTGGTAGGACAGCAAACGAACACTGAAGCTTTCTTT.

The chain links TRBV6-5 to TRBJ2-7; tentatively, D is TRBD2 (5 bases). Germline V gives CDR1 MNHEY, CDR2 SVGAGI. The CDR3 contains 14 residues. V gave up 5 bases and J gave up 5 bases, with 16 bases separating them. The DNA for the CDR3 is TGTGCCAGCAGTAAAACTAGGTCAACCAACGAGCAGTACTTC. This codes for CASSKTRSTNEQYF.

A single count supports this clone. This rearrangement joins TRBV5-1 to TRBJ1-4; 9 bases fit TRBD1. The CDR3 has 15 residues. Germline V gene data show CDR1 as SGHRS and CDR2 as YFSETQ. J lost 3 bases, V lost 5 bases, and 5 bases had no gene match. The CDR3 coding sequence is TGCGCCAGCAGGGGAGGGACAGGGCCTAATGAAAAACTGTTTTTT. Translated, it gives CASRGGTGPNEKLFF. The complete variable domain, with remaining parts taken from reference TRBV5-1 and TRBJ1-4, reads KAGVTQTPRYLIKTRGQQVTLSCSPISGHRSVSWYQQTPGQGLQFLFEYFSETQRNKGNFPGRFSGRQFSNSRSEMNVSTLELGDSALYLCASRGGTGPNEKLFFGSGTQLSVL.